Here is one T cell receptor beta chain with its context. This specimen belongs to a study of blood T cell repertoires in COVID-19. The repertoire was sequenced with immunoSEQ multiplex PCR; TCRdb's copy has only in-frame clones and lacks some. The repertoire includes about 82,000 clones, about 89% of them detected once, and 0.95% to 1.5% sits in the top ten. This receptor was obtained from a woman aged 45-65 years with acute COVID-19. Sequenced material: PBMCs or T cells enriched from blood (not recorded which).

Here the CDR3 DNA reads TGTGCCAGCACCTCAACAGGGGGCGACTATGGCTACACCTTC. As protein: CASTSTGGDYGYTF. The chain combines TRBV5-6 with TRBJ1-2; 9 nucleotides match TRBD1. Trimming took 6 bases from V and 3 from J; bases not matched to a gene: 6. Germline CDR1 reads SGHDT; CDR2 reads YYEEEE. The CDR3 is 14 residues long.